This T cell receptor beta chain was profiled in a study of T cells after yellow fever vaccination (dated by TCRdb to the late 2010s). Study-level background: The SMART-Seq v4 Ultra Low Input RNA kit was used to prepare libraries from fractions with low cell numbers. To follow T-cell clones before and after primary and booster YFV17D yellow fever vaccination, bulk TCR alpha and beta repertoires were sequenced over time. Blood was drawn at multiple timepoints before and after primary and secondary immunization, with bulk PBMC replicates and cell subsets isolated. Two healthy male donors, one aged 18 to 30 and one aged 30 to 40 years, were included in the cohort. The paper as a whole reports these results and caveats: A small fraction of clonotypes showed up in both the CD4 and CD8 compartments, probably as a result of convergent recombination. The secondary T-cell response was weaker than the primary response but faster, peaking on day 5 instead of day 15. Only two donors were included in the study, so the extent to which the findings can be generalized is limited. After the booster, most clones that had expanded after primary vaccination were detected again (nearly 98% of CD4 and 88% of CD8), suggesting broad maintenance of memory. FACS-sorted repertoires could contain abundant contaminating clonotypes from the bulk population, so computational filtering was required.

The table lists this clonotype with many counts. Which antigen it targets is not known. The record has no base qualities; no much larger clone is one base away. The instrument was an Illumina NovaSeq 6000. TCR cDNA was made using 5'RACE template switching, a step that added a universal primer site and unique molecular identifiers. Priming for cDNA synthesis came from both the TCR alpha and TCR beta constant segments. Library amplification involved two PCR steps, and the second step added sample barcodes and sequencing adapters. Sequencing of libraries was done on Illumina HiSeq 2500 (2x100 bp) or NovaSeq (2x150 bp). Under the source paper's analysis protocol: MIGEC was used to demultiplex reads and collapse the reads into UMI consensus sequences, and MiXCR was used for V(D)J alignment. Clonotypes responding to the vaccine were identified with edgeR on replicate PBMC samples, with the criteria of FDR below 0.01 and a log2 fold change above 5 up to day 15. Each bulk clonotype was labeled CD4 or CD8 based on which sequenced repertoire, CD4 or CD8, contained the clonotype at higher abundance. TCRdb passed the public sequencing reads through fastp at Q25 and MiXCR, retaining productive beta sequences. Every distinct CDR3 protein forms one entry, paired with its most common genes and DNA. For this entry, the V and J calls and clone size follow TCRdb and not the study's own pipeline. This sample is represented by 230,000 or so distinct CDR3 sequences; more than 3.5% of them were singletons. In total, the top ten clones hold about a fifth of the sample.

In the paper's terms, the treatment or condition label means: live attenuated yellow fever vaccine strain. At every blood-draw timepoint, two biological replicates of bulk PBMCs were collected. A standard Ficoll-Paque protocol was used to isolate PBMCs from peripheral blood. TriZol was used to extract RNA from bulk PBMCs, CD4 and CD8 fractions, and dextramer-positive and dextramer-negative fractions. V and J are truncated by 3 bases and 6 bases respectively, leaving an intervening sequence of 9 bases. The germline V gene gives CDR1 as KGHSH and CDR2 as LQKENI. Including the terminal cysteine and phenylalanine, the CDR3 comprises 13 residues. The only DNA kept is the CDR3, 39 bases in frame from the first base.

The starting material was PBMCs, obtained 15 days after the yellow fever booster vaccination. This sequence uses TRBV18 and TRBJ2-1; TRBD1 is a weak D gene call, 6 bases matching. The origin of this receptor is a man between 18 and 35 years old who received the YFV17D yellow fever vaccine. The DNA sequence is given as TGTGCCAGCTCACCCGGACAGTCCAATGAGCAGTTCTTC. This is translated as CASSPGQSNEQFF. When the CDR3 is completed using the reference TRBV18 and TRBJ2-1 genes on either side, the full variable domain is NAGVMQNPRHLVRRRGQEARLRCSPMKGHSHVYWYRQLPEEGLKFMVYLQKENIIDESGMPKERFSAEFPKEGPSILRIQQVVRGDSAAYFCASSPGQSNEQFFGPGTRLTVL.